The table lists the clone carrying this T cell receptor beta chain with many counts. Antigen unknown. The sample comes from a study of spatial heterogeneity in lung cancer. About the study: More than eight raw reads, on average, carried each unique TCR and UMI combination.

Time point denoted: sample taken at primary tumor resection. The germline CDR1 and CDR2 sequences are LGHDT and YNNKEL (reference sequence). The CDR3 sequence is 14 residues long. Germline trimming cut 5 bases from V and 0 bases from J; bases unmatched to any gene: 0. Each TCR cDNA molecule carried a unique molecular identifier. From the 5' RACE reads, TCRdb called clonotypes with MiXCR, one entry per CDR3 protein. The sample lists 1,200 or so distinct CDR3 sequences; 25% to 30% were seen once. Study-level findings and limits: It was found that expanded intratumoral alpha and beta TCR counts tracked tumor mutation counts.

Sequences were derived from lung tumor tissue, sampled at surgery. This TCR came from a male donor with early-stage non-small cell lung cancer. This chain uses TRBV3-1 with TRBJ2-2; the match to TRBD1 covers 7 bases. CDR3 coding DNA: TGTGCCAGCAGCGGGACAGCGAACACCGGGGAGCTGTTTTTT. Translation gives CASSGTANTGELFF.